Listed below are T cell receptor beta chains from one sample, sequenced in a study of T cells after yellow fever vaccination. MiXCR, run by TCRdb on the 5' RACE reads, gives a single entry per CDR3 protein. In the table there are 250,000 to 350,000 distinct CDR3 sequences, approximately 10% of which are singletons. The sample here was CD4+ T cells sorted from PBMCs, taken 5 days after the yellow fever booster vaccination. The receptors stem from a man between 18 and 29 years old who received the YFV17D yellow fever vaccine. Each CDR3 is given with its conserved first and last residue. Each record gives: V gene, J gene, clone size, D gene, CDR3 length, CDR3 DNA, CDR3 protein. The D gene is left open where the match is weak. Some rows mark clone size as missing; the rest say once, few, many or name a class of expanded clone.

TRBV5-6,TRBJ2-3,few,.,15,TGTGCCAGCAGCTTGAAAGGGGAGGTGACAGATACGCAGTATTTT,CASSLKGEVTDTQYF
TRBV11-2,TRBJ1-1,.,.,14,TGTGCCAGCAGCTCGCTCAGGGGTAGGACTGAAGCTTTCTTT,CASSSLRGRTEAFF
TRBV5-1,TRBJ2-3,many,TRBD2,17,TGCGCCAGCAGCCTATCACTAGCGGGGGGGAGCACAGATACGCAGTATTTT,CASSLSLAGGSTDTQYF
TRBV5-1,TRBJ2-3,.,TRBD1,14,TGCGCCAGCAATGACAGGGGAGGCACAGATACGCAGTATTTT,CASNDRGGTDTQYF
TRBV29-1,TRBJ2-1,.,.,14,TGCAGCGTTCTGGTGCGGTCAACCTACAATGAGCAGTTCTTC,CSVLVRSTYNEQFF
TRBV5-5,TRBJ2-7,.,TRBD1,14,TGTGCCAGCAGCTTGCGGGGACAGGTCTACGAGCAGTACTTC,CASSLRGQVYEQYF
TRBV30,TRBJ2-3,many,TRBD1,13,TGTGCCTGGGGGACAGGGGTCACAGATACGCAGTATTTT,CAWGTGVTDTQYF
TRBV19,TRBJ1-5,.,.,14,TGTGCCAGCGCCAATCAGGGCATTAGTGAGCCCCAGCATTTT,CASANQGISEPQHF
TRBV12-3/TRBV12-4,TRBJ2-3,few,.,15,TGTGCCAGCAGACGAGTCGGCAGGGACACAGATACGCAGTATTTT,CASRRVGRDTDTQYF
TRBV5-1,TRBJ2-1,.,.,16,TGCGCCAGCAGCTTGATGGGGTGGGGATCCTACAATGAGCAGTTCTTC,CASSLMGWGSYNEQFF
TRBV7-9,TRBJ2-7,.,.,12,TGTGCCAGCAGCTATAAAGCCTACGAGCAGTACTTC,CASSYKAYEQYF
TRBV28,TRBJ1-5,.,.,15,TGTGCCAGCATCCCCTCGGACGGTGGGGGTCGGCCCCAGCATTTT,CASIPSDGGGRPQHF
TRBV7-2,TRBJ2-6,few,.,17,TGTGCCAGCAGCTTAGTCGCCGGCACCTCTGGGGCCAACGTCCTGACTTTC,CASSLVAGTSGANVLTF
TRBV4-3,TRBJ1-1,few,.,16,TGCGCCAGCAGCCAAGGACCGCAAACCTGGGGGACTGAAGCTTTCTTT,CASSQGPQTWGTEAFF
TRBV6-2/TRBV6-3,TRBJ1-6,.,.,15,TGTGCCAGCAGATTACAGCTCGTCCGGAGGGCACCCCTCCACTTT,CASRLQLVRRAPLHF
TRBV12-3/TRBV12-4,TRBJ1-1,many,.,16,TGTGCCAGCAGTTTTAAGTTCGGACACTTGAACACTGAAGCTTTCTTT,CASSFKFGHLNTEAFF
TRBV2,TRBJ1-2,many,.,12,TGTGCCAGCAGTGGGACGGACTATGGCTACACCTTC,CASSGTDYGYTF
TRBV18,TRBJ2-2,many,.,14,TGTGCCAGCTCACCGGGACAGAACACCGGGGAGCTGTTTTTT,CASSPGQNTGELFF
TRBV25-1,TRBJ2-3,few,.,16,TGTGCCAGCAGTGAATCCCCCGGGCAGGGGTCAGATACGCAGTATTTT,CASSESPGQGSDTQYF
TRBV5-1,TRBJ2-5,many,TRBD1,13,TGCGCCACCCGAACGGGGACAGAAGAGACCCAGTACTTC,CATRTGTEETQYF
TRBV28,TRBJ1-1,few,.,16,TGTGCCAGCAGTTTCCCCGCCTGGCAGGGCAACACTGAAGCTTTCTTT,CASSFPAWQGNTEAFF
TRBV20-1,TRBJ2-2,.,.,14,TGCAGTGCTAGGGCCTCGTCTACCACCGGGGAGCTGTTTTTT,CSARASSTTGELFF
TRBV6-5,TRBJ2-3,.,TRBD2,17,TGTGCCAGCAGCCTCCTGGGAGCGGGGTCTAGCACAGATACGCAGTATTTT,CASSLLGAGSSTDTQYF
TRBV4-1,TRBJ1-5,few,.,14,TGCGCCAGCAGCCAAGACTCCGGAAATCAGCCCCAGCATTTT,CASSQDSGNQPQHF
TRBV23-1,TRBJ2-7,.,.,13,TGCGCCAGCAGTCAATCGAGGGACTGCGAGCAGTACTTC,CASSQSRDCEQYF
TRBV29-1,TRBJ2-3,many,.,14,TGCAGCGCACGGACACTTTGGAGCACAGATACGCAGTATTTT,CSARTLWSTDTQYF
TRBV7-9,TRBJ2-3,few,TRBD2,16,TGTGCCAGCAGCTTAAGACTAGCGGGGGATTCAGATACGCAGTATTTT,CASSLRLAGDSDTQYF
TRBV11-2,TRBJ1-2,many,.,15,TGTGCCAGCAGCCCCGGAGTTTTAGCTAACTATGGCTACACCTTC,CASSPGVLANYGYTF
TRBV20-1,TRBJ2-3,few,.,12,TGCAGTGCTAGCGGGGCCACAGATACGCAGTATTTT,CSASGATDTQYF
TRBV18,TRBJ1-6,few,.,16,TGTGCCAGCTCAACCTCACTCGGACAGCCCAGTTCACCCCTCCACTTT,CASSTSLGQPSSPLHF
TRBV4-1,TRBJ1-5,few,TRBD1,13,TGCGCCAGCAGTTCCACAGGGGGCCAGCCCCAGCATTTT,CASSSTGGQPQHF
TRBV4-2,TRBJ2-5,many,TRBD1,16,TGTGCCAGCAGCAGAAATTCCGGGACAGTACAAGAGACCCAGTACTTC,CASSRNSGTVQETQYF
TRBV12-3/TRBV12-4,TRBJ1-4,few,.,16,TGTGCCAGCAGCCGGGGACGGATTGGGACTAATGAAAAACTGTTTTTT,CASSRGRIGTNEKLFF
TRBV20-1,TRBJ1-5,.,.,13,TGCAGTGCTACAGATGGTTCAGGTCAGCCCCAGCATTTT,CSATDGSGQPQHF
TRBV4-1,TRBJ1-4,few,.,15,TGCGCCAGCAGCCAAGAAAGCCAGGGCAATGAAAAACTGTTTTTT,CASSQESQGNEKLFF
TRBV6-2/TRBV6-3,TRBJ2-3,.,.,17,TGTGCCAGCAGTTACCCGAGCCGCGGGGCTCACACAGATACGCAGTATTTT,CASSYPSRGAHTDTQYF
TRBV29-1,TRBJ2-3,many,.,13,TGCAGCGTTGAAGAGTCCGGGGCAGATACGCAGTATTTT,CSVEESGADTQYF
TRBV20-1,TRBJ1-6,.,.,12,TGCAGTGCTCTGACACCTAATTCACCCCTCCACTTT,CSALTPNSPLHF
TRBV7-2,TRBJ2-5,few,.,13,TGTGCCAGCAGCCAATATTTCCGGGAGACCCAGTACTTC,CASSQYFRETQYF
TRBV18,TRBJ1-6,.,.,15,TGTGCCAGCTCACCGAGGCGATCGGATAATTCACCCCTCCACTTT,CASSPRRSDNSPLHF
TRBV14,TRBJ2-5,.,.,15,TGTGCCAGCAGCCAAGCCCCCCGGGGAGAGGGGACCCAGTACTTC,CASSQAPRGEGTQYF
TRBV28,TRBJ1-4,.,.,13,TGTGCCGTACGGCGAGGAGGTGGTGAAAAACTGTTTTTT,CAVRRGGGEKLFF
TRBV7-9,TRBJ1-2,.,.,11,TGTGCCAGCAGCTTTCACGCAGGCTACACCTTC,CASSFHAGYTF
TRBV6-6,TRBJ1-6,many,.,12,TGTGCCAGCAGTTACGATGATCCGTCCCTCCACTTT,CASSYDDPSLHF
TRBV10-3,TRBJ2-5,.,.,14,TGTGCCATCAGTGAGTCGGCGGTGCAAGAGACCCAGTACTTC,CAISESAVQETQYF
TRBV5-1,TRBJ2-1,few,.,16,TGCGCCAGCAGCTTGACCACAGGGAGCTCCTACAATGAGCAGTTCTTC,CASSLTTGSSYNEQFF
TRBV2,TRBJ2-6,.,.,18,TGTGCCAGCAGCCCCGGGCCACCAAGGGCCTCTGGGGCCAACGTCCTGACTTTC,CASSPGPPRASGANVLTF
TRBV6-5,TRBJ1-6,.,.,14,TGTGCCAGCAGTTACTCGGTCCCTAATTCACCCCTCCACTTT,CASSYSVPNSPLHF
TRBV24-1,TRBJ1-2,few,.,13,TGTGCCACCAGTGCGGGGTTAAACTATGGCTACACCTTC,CATSAGLNYGYTF
TRBV5-1,TRBJ2-3,few,.,16,TGCGCCAGCAGCTTCTTGGGATGGGCTAGCACAGATACGCAGTATTTT,CASSFLGWASTDTQYF